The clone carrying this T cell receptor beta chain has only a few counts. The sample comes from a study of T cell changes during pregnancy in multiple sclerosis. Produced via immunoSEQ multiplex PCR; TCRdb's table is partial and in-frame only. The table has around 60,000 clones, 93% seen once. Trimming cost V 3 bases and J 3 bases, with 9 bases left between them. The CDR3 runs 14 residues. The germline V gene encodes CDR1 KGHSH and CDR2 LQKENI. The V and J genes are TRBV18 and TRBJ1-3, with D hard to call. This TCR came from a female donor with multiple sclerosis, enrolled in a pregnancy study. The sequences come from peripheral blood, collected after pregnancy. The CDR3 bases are TGTGCCAGCTCACCCCTGGGAGATGGAAACACCATATATTTT. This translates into CASSPLGDGNTIYF.